The 19 T cell receptor beta chains given below trace back to one sample, sequenced in a study of post-analysis software for immune sequencing data. Study-wide results and caveats: Several TRBV segments, TRBV5-6, TRBV5-1 and TRBV20-1 among them, were found more frequent in patients than controls.

These receptors' targets are unknown. Unique molecular identifiers tagged the TCR beta cDNA libraries. TCRdb reanalysed the PCR reads using MiXCR and keeps one entry per CDR3 protein. Among 650,000 to 850,000 distinct CDR3 sequences listed, roughly 46% were seen once. Input material: blood. The origin of the receptors is a girl under 18 with multiple sclerosis.

The genes are TRBV5-1 and TRBJ2-1; TRBD1 matches 10 bases. Germline CDR1 is SGHRS and CDR2 is YFSETQ. This CDR3 is 15 amino acids long. Unmatched junction bases numbered 4, after V lost 2 bases and J lost 5 bases. CDR3 loop: CASSFGDRGHNEQFF. The CDR3 DNA is TGCGCCAGCAGCTTCGGGGACAGGGGCCACAATGAGCAGTTCTTC.

This clonotype was seen a few times. This chain joins TRBV6-5 and TRBJ1-2; TRBD1 matches 7 bases. The germline CDR1 and CDR2 sequences are MNHEY and SVGAGI. This CDR3 comprises 13 residues. Trimming removed 5 bases from V and 7 bases from J; junction bases left unmatched: 7. This CDR3 reads CASSTYRGSGYTF. CDR3 bases: TGTGCCAGCAGTACATACAGGGGAAGTGGCTACACCTTC.

The chain couples TRBV20-1 to TRBJ2-3; 14 positions match TRBD2. Germline V gives CDR1 DFQATT, CDR2 SNEGSKA (reference sequence). This CDR3 has 14 residues. V lost 5 bases to trimming and J lost 5 bases; unmatched junction nucleotides: 3. This chain's CDR3 is CSAHGLAGGDTQYF. The CDR3 DNA reads TGCAGTGCTCACGGACTAGCGGGAGGAGATACGCAGTATTTT.

This clonotype was detected a few times. The chain couples TRBV5-1 to TRBJ2-5, with TRBD2 identical over 9 bases. V lost 4 bases and J lost 5; bases outside the gene matches: 6. Germline V gene data show CDR1 as SGHRS and CDR2 as YFSETQ. The CDR3 runs to 14 residues. The CDR3 reads CASSATSGSETQYF. The CDR3 DNA sequence: TGCGCCAGCAGCGCAACTAGCGGGTCCGAGACCCAGTACTTC.

This clonotype has more than one count but fewer than ten. V and J are TRBV9 and TRBJ1-5, with D possibly matching TRBD1 (5 bases). The length of the CDR3 is 14 residues. V lost 4 bases and J 3 bases, leaving 11 bases between the germline ends. Germline V CDR1 and CDR2: SGDLS, YYNGEE. The CDR3 DNA sequence: TGTGCCAGCAGCAAGGGGCAGCCCAATCAGCCCCAGCATTTT. Its translation: CASSKGQPNQPQHF. Complete variable domain (other parts from reference TRBV9 and TRBJ1-5): DSGVTQTPKHLITATGQRVTLRCSPRSGDLSVYWYQQSLDQGLQFLIQYYNGEERAKGNILERFSAQQFPDLHSELNLSSLELGDSALYFCASSKGQPNQPQHFGDGTRLSIL.

The count of this clonotype is one. This is likely a read error, given that the CDR3 carries no conserved phenylalanine or tryptophan at its end. CDR3 DNA: TGTGCCAGCAGTTACTCGAACCACTACGAGCAGTACTAC. It translates to CASSYSNHYEQYY. The chain joins TRBV6-5 to TRBJ2-1; D not certain. The DNA end is more similar to TRBJ2-7, so the J call may be wrong. The CDR3 totals 13 residues. Per germline, CDR1 MNHEY and CDR2 SVGAGI.

This chain joins TRBV12-3 or TRBV12-4 and TRBJ1-2; possible D gene TRBD1, 6 bases. The V gene lost 7 bases and the J gene lost 13 bases, with 22 bases spanning the gap. CDR3 size: 13 residues. CDR3 loop: CASTTLSGTNITF. For the CDR3, the DNA is TGTGCCAGCACCACACTCTCCGGGACAAATATCACCTTC.

CDR3 region: CSVGTSGAYHEQFF. In DNA, the CDR3 is TGCAGCGTCGGGACTAGCGGGGCGTACCATGAGCAGTTCTTC. The chain uses TRBV29-1 and TRBJ2-1; 13 positions agree with TRBD2. The CDR3 length is 14 residues. V dropped 6 bases and J dropped 8; count of bases not matched to a gene: 7. Germline V lookup: CDR1 SQVTM, CDR2 ANQGSEA.

This clonotype has a handful of counts. The gene calls are TRBV7-2 and TRBJ2-7, with 7 bases that match TRBD2. V was clipped by 1 base and J by 1 base; unmatched bases: 4. CDR1 is SGHTA, CDR2 FQGNSA, per germline. The CDR3 loop spans 15 amino acids. The CDR3 protein is CASSLGGLESYEQYF. CDR3 coding DNA: TGTGCCAGCAGCTTAGGCGGACTAGAGTCCTACGAGCAGTACTTC.

The chain uses TRBV2 and TRBJ2-1, with 9 nucleotides matching TRBD2. The J call may be wrong; the DNA end is better matched by TRBJ2-7. From germline, CDR1 is SNHLY and CDR2 FYNNEI. The CDR3 extends over 14 amino acids. The CDR3 loop reads CASLGTSTDNEQYF. CDR3 in DNA: TGTGCCAGCCTTGGGACTAGCACAGACAATGAGCAGTACTTC.

The V and J genes are TRBV20-1 and TRBJ2-3; the match to TRBD2 covers 7 bases. The germline V gene encodes CDR1 DFQATT and CDR2 SNEGSKA (reference sequence). This CDR3 comprises 13 residues. CDR3 sequence: CNPAGTNTDTQYF. DNA for the CDR3: TGCAACCCCGCCGGGACTAACACAGATACGCAGTATTTT.

About this clonotype itself: A junction end diverges from the germline sequence, so it may reflect a read error. The CDR3 coding sequence is TGTGCCAGCAGCGATAAGTTGTGGGCGGACTGCTACGAGCAGGACTTC. The encoded protein is CASSDKLWADCYEQDF. The chain couples TRBV9 to TRBJ2-5; D may be TRBD2 (5 bases). In germline, CDR1 is SGDLS, CDR2 YYNGEE. The CDR3 contains 16 residues. The entire variable domain, with the rest obtained from reference TRBV9 and TRBJ2-5, is as follows: DSGVTQTPKHLITATGQRVTLRCSPRSGDLSVYWYQQSLDQGLQFLIQYYNGEERAKGNILERFSAQQFPDLHSELNLSSLELGDSALYFCASSDKLWADCYEQDFGPGTRLLVL.

The genes are TRBV7-3 and TRBJ2-2; 15 bases agree with TRBD2. V lost 6 bases and J lost 4; bases outside the gene matches: 12. The CDR3 has 19 residues. Per germline, CDR1 SGHTA and CDR2 FQGTGA. The CDR3 DNA sequence: TGTGCCAGCAGTCCTTTTGGACTAGCGGGAGGGCCGGGCACCGGGGAGCTGTTTTTT. Amino acids: CASSPFGLAGGPGTGELFF.

Here the CDR3 reads CASSEPGIHYEQYF. The CDR3 DNA sequence: TGTGCCAGCAGCGAACCCGGGATCCACTACGAGCAGTACTTC. The chain is built from TRBV7-9 and TRBJ2-7; maybe TRBD2 (5 bases). The CDR3 length is 14 residues. V was trimmed by 5 bases and J by 3 bases, leaving 14 bases between them. Per the germline V gene, CDR1 is SEHNR and CDR2 is FQNEAQ (reference sequence).

Only a few counts were recorded for this clonotype. The rearrangement links TRBV7-2 to TRBJ2-7; D tentatively fits TRBD1 or TRBD2 (7 bases each). Germline lookup yields CDR1 SGHTA and CDR2 FQGNSA. The V gene lost 4 bases and the J gene lost 5 bases, with 30 bases spanning the gap. There are 19 residues in the CDR3. The CDR3 loop is CASSSPPGRVSGTADEQYF. Written as DNA, the CDR3 is TGTGCCAGCAGCTCACCCCCGGGCAGGGTAAGCGGGACAGCGGACGAGCAGTACTTC.

The J gene is TRBJ2-1, the V gene TRBV5-1, with D possibly being TRBD1 or TRBD2 (5 bases each). Germline V gene data show CDR1 as SGHRS and CDR2 as YFSETQ. CDR3 length equals 15 residues. V was clipped by 2 bases and J by 5 bases, with 14 bases between them. CDR3 nucleotide sequence: TGCGCCAGCAGCTTACAACCGGGACCACACAATGAGCAGTTCTTC. Protein: CASSLQPGPHNEQFF. Supplemented by reference TRBV5-1 and TRBJ2-1, the full variable domain reads KAGVTQTPRYLIKTRGQQVTLSCSPISGHRSVSWYQQTPGQGLQFLFEYFSETQRNKGNFPGRFSGRQFSNSRSEMNVSTLELGDSALYLCASSLQPGPHNEQFFGPGTRLTVL.

V and J are TRBV11-3 and TRBJ2-1, with TRBD1 matching over 9 bases. The J call may not be correct, given that the DNA end is closer to TRBJ2-7. Germline V lookup: CDR1 SGHNT, CDR2 YENEEA. There are 18 residues in the CDR3. CDR3 nucleotide sequence: TGTGCCAGCAGCTTGCCATCGAGGGGACAGGGTACCTACTACGAGCAGTACTTC. Amino acid sequence: CASSLPSRGQGTYYEQYF.

This clonotype was counted only a few times. The chain recombines TRBV27 with TRBJ1-2; D may be TRBD1 (5 bases). CDR3 length equals 16 residues. CDR1 and CDR2 from the germline V gene are MNHEY and SMNVEV (reference sequence). The V end lost 0 bases, the J end lost 3 bases, and 14 bases lay between the germline ends. CDR3 nucleotide sequence: TGTGCCAGCAGTTTATCCGGTCTAGAAGGGGACTATGGCTACACCTTC. It yields the protein CASSLSGLEGDYGYTF.

This clonotype occurred once. V usage is TRBV6-6 and J usage is TRBJ1-1, with 10 bases lining up with TRBD1. Looked up from germline, CDR1 is MNHNY and CDR2 is SVGAGI (reference sequence). CDR3 size: 15 residues. Trimming removed 5 bases from V and 4 bases from J; junction bases left unmatched: 7. The CDR3 protein is CASSETGGTGTEAFF. CDR3 coding DNA: TGTGCCAGCAGTGAGACAGGGGGCACGGGCACTGAAGCTTTCTTT.